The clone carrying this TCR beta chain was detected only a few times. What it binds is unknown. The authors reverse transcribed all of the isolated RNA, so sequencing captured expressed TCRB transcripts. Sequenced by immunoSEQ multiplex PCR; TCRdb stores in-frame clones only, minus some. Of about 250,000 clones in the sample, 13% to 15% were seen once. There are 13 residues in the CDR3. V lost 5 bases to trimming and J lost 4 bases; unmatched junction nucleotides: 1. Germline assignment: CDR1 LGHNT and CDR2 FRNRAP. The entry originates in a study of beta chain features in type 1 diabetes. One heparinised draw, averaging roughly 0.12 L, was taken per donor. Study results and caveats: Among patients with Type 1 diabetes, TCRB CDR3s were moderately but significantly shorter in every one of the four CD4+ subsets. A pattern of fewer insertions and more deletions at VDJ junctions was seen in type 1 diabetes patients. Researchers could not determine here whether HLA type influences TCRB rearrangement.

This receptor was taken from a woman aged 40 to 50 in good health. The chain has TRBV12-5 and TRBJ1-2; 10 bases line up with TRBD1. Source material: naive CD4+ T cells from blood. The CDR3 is CASGRQGAYGYTF. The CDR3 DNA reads TGTGCTAGTGGTCGACAGGGGGCCTATGGCTACACCTTC. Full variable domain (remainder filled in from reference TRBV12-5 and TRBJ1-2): DARVTQTPRHKVTEMGQEVTMRCQPILGHNTVFWYRQTMMQGLELLAYFRNRAPLDDSGMPKDRFSAEMPDATLATLKIQPSEPRDSAVYFCASGRQGAYGYTFGSGTRLTVV.